These T cell receptor beta chains were read from a single sample in a study of T cells after yellow fever vaccination. TCRdb reprocessed the 5' RACE reads with MiXCR, giving one entry per CDR3 protein. The sample contains some 97,000 distinct CDR3 sequences, under 7% of which appear only once. Sequencing used CD8+ T cells sorted from PBMCs, obtained 10 days after the yellow fever booster vaccination. These receptors were collected from a man between 18 and 35 years old who received the YFV17D yellow fever vaccine. CDR3s include the opening cysteine and the closing phenylalanine or tryptophan. A D gene is named only where the DNA matches it firmly. The size entry is marked missing in some rows and otherwise reads once, few, many or a size class.

v_gene: TRBV14
abundance: -
j_gene: TRBJ1-3
d_gene: -
CDR3nt: TGTGCCAGCAGCCAGAGGTTGGCCTCTGGAAACACCATATATTTT
CDR3aa: CASSQRLASGNTIYF

v_gene: TRBV7-3
abundance: many
j_gene: TRBJ2-1
d_gene: -
CDR3nt: TGTGCCAGCAGCTTAGGTACACCTGAGCAGTTCTTC
CDR3aa: CASSLGTPEQFF

v_gene: TRBV6-5
abundance: many
j_gene: TRBJ1-1
d_gene: TRBD1
CDR3nt: TGTGCCAGCACAAAATACGGGACAGGGGGCGGAAGAACTGAAGCTTTCTTT
CDR3aa: CASTKYGTGGGRTEAFF

v_gene: TRBV27
abundance: -
j_gene: TRBJ1-5
d_gene: -
CDR3nt: TGTGCCAGCAGTTTATCAACAGATCAGCCCCAGCATTTT
CDR3aa: CASSLSTDQPQHF

v_gene: TRBV3-1
abundance: -
j_gene: TRBJ2-3
d_gene: -
CDR3nt: TGTGCCAGCAGCCAAGAGTCCTCAGGGTTCACAGATACGCAGTATTTT
CDR3aa: CASSQESSGFTDTQYF

v_gene: TRBV10-3
abundance: -
j_gene: TRBJ1-5
d_gene: -
CDR3nt: TGTGCCATCAGCGGGGCGGACAGCCCTAATCAGCCCCAGCATTTT
CDR3aa: CAISGADSPNQPQHF

v_gene: TRBV12-3/TRBV12-4
abundance: -
j_gene: TRBJ2-5
d_gene: -
CDR3nt: TGTGCCAGCACCTACACAGGGTTTGAGACCAAGTACTTC
CDR3aa: CASTYTGFETKYF

v_gene: TRBV7-6
abundance: -
j_gene: TRBJ1-1
d_gene: -
CDR3nt: TGTGCCAGCAGCTTAGATTTAGGACTTGAAGCTTTCTTT
CDR3aa: CASSLDLGLEAFF

v_gene: TRBV5-8
abundance: few
j_gene: TRBJ2-7
d_gene: -
CDR3nt: TGTGCCAGCAGCTTGATCAACCACGAGCAGTACTTC
CDR3aa: CASSLINHEQYF

v_gene: TRBV24-1
abundance: few
j_gene: TRBJ2-3
d_gene: TRBD2
CDR3nt: TGTGCCACCAGTGGTGGACTAGCGGGGATGTCAGATACGCAGTATTTT
CDR3aa: CATSGGLAGMSDTQYF

v_gene: TRBV11-2
abundance: few
j_gene: TRBJ2-5
d_gene: -
CDR3nt: TGTGCCAGCAGCTTATGGGGGATCGAGACCCAGTACTTC
CDR3aa: CASSLWGIETQYF

v_gene: TRBV6-2/TRBV6-3
abundance: few
j_gene: TRBJ1-5
d_gene: TRBD1
CDR3nt: TGTGCCAGCAGCGACACGGACAGGTCGATATTCTATAGCAATCAGCCCCAGCATTTT
CDR3aa: CASSDTDRSIFYSNQPQHF

v_gene: TRBV7-6
abundance: many
j_gene: TRBJ1-4
d_gene: -
CDR3nt: TGTGCCAGCAGCCCCTCGCGGAATAATGAAAAACTGTTTTTT
CDR3aa: CASSPSRNNEKLFF

v_gene: TRBV24-1
abundance: -
j_gene: TRBJ1-2
d_gene: -
CDR3nt: TGTGCCACCAGTGTTTGGCGGGACCTCGGGGGCCCCTGGCGTGGCTACACCTTC
CDR3aa: CATSVWRDLGGPWRGYTF

v_gene: TRBV9
abundance: many
j_gene: TRBJ2-2
d_gene: -
CDR3nt: TGTGCCAGCAGCGTAGACACCGGGGAGCTGTTTTTT
CDR3aa: CASSVDTGELFF

v_gene: TRBV6-1
abundance: many
j_gene: TRBJ2-1
d_gene: TRBD1
CDR3nt: TGTGCCAGCACCGAAGGACAGGGAGAGGGGTTATACAATGAGCAGTTCTTC
CDR3aa: CASTEGQGEGLYNEQFF

v_gene: TRBV7-9
abundance: -
j_gene: TRBJ1-2
d_gene: -
CDR3nt: TGTGCCAGCAGCTTGGGCCTGGGGGGGTCCGGCTACACCTTC
CDR3aa: CASSLGLGGSGYTF

v_gene: TRBV6-5
abundance: -
j_gene: TRBJ1-2
d_gene: -
CDR3nt: TGTGCCAGCAGTTACTCTAGCGGGGAGAAGTCCTATGGCTACACCTTC
CDR3aa: CASSYSSGEKSYGYTF

v_gene: TRBV15
abundance: few
j_gene: TRBJ2-3
d_gene: TRBD2
CDR3nt: TGTGCCACCAGCAGAGAGCCGGGAACTAGCGGGGCAGATACGCAGTATTTT
CDR3aa: CATSREPGTSGADTQYF

v_gene: TRBV29-1
abundance: many
j_gene: TRBJ1-2
d_gene: -
CDR3nt: TGCAGCGCCAATCCCATCAACTATGGCTACACCTTC
CDR3aa: CSANPINYGYTF